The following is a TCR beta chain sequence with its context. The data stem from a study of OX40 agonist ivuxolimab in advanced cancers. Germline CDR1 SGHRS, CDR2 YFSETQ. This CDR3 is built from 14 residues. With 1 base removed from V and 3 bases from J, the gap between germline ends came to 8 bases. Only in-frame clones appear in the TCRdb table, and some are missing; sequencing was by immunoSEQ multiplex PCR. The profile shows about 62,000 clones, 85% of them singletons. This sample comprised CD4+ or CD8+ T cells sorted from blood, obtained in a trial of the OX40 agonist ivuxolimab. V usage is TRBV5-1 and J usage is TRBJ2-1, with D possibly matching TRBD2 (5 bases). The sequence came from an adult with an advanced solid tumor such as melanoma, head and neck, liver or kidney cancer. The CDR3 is CASSLNGDYNEQFF. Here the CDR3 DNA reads TGCGCCAGCAGCTTGAACGGGGACTACAATGAGCAGTTCTTC.